The subject of this entry is one T cell receptor beta chain. Its binding antigen is unknown. Base quality data are lacking; no much larger clone is found one base away. One collaborating source in Seattle enrolled patients during active infection and followed them longitudinally through the course of disease. Collaborating institutions collected whole blood in K2EDTA tubes following their own protocols. Collaborator samples were shipped for TCRbeta analysis as frozen whole blood, isolated PBMCs, or DNA extracted from either sample type. The sample originates from a study of blood T cell repertoires in COVID-19 (dated by TCRdb to 2018 to 2020). Some background on the complete study: Samples from collaborators originated in the United States, Italy and Spain and spanned both the acute and convalescent phases of COVID-19. The material from the prospective study consisted of cDNA or gDNA derived from T cells, B-cell-depleted T cells, or PBMCs. Where HLA class I and class II types were available, the types were taken from metadata supplied by the sample provider, not from assay-based typing. The samples were drawn from two sources: the first 160 participants of the ongoing ImmuneRACE study, and 1,200 or so subjects contributed by 6 global collaborators. The sample metadata nearly always contained a de-identified subject ID, COVID-19 status, age in years and sex. Deeply sampled blood TCRbeta repertoires from subjects exposed to, actively infected with, or recovered from COVID-19 were included in the dataset. The repertoires were made available in a free public database intended to serve as a resource for research on the immune response to SARS-CoV-2.

Overall results and qualifications from the work: Clinical and demographic metadata were provided uncurated, with the amount varying by source and participant.

TCRbeta CDR3 regions were amplified from genomic DNA by means of the immunoSEQ Assay, a bias-controlled multiplex PCR. Per the original workflow: Nucleated cell counts per sample were estimated from amplification of reference gene primers within the assay. Sequence reads were collapsed and filtered to measure the absolute abundance of every unique TCRbeta CDR3 rearrangement. For each sample, productive Simpson clonality was calculated as the square root of Simpson's diversity index over productive rearrangements. This immuneACCESS table, as held by TCRdb, lists in-frame sequences with V and J called but not all clones. Of the missing ones, under half trace to an unresolved V gene in checked studies; the others have no known cause. V, J and clone size are those of that table, while D and trimming were read from the DNA. This sample has 140,000 to 150,000 clones in its table, and roughly nine tenths of those were observed once. Clones ranked in the top ten supply 2.5% of the sample.

Per the germline V gene (reference sequence), WNHNN is the CDR1 and SYGVQD is the CDR2. Including cysteine and phenylalanine, the CDR3 has 16 amino acids. Only the CDR3 DNA is retained, 48 bases long and in frame from the first base. Deletion took 2 bases off V and 3 bases off J, with a span of 11 bases between the germline ends. The clonotype comes from a human donor with COVID-19, enrolled during active disease. The donor label of this sample is uncertain. Sequenced: peripheral blood. Recombination joined TRBV10-1 with TRBJ2-6; D gene: possibly TRBD2, on 6 matching bases. The CDR3 here reads CASSETRGSGANVLTF. The DNA sequence is as follows: TGCGCCAGCAGTGAGACCCGGGGGAGTGGGGCCAACGTCCTGACTTTC.